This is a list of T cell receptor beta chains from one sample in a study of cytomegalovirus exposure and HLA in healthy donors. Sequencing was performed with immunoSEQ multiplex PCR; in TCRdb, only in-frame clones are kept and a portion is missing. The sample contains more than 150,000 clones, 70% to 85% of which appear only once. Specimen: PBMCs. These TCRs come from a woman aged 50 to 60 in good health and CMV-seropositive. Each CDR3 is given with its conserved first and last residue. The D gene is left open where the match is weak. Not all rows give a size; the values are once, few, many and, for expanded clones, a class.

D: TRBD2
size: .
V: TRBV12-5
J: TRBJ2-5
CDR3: CASGLERGKQYF
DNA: TGTGCTAGTGGTCTGGAGCGGGGGAAGCAGTACTTC

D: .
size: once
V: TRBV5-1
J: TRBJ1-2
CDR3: CASSLSNYGYTF
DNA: TGCGCCAGCAGCTTGAGCAATTATGGCTACACCTTC

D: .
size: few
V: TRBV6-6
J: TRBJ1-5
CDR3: CASSYSTGQPQHF
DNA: TGTGCCAGCAGTTACTCGACGGGACAGCCCCAGCATTTT

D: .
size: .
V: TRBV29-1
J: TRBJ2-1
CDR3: CSVVQTGSNEQFF
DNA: TGCAGCGTTGTACAGACAGGTAGCAATGAGCAGTTCTTC

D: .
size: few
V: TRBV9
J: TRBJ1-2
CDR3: CASSAAGEGYTF
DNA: TGTGCCAGCAGCGCGGCAGGGGAGGGCTACACCTTC

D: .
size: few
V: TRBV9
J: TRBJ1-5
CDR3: CASSVNDGGPQHF
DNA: TGTGCCAGCAGCGTAAACGATGGGGGCCCCCAGCATTTT

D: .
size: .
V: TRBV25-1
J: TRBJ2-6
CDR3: CASSEARAGANVLTF
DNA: TGTGCCAGCAGTGAAGCGAGGGCTGGGGCCAACGTCCTGACTTTC

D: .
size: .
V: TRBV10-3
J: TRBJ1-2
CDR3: CAVRMGGNGYTF
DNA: TGTGCCGTACGAATGGGGGGGAATGGCTACACCTTC

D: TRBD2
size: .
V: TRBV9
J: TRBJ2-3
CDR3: CASSGTSGGSSTDTQYF
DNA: TGTGCCAGCAGTGGGACTAGCGGGGGATCTAGCACAGATACGCAGTATTTT

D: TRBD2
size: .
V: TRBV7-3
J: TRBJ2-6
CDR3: CASSLMGGLAGTGANVLTF
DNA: TGTGCCAGCAGCTTAATGGGGGGACTAGCGGGGACTGGGGCCAACGTCCTGACTTTC

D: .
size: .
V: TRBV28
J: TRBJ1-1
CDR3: CASSLTQTNTEAFF
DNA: TGTGCCAGCAGTTTAACACAGACGAACACTGAAGCTTTCTTT

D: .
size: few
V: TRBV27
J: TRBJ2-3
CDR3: CASSLRWGDTQYF
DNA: TGTGCCAGCAGCCTTAGGTGGGGCGATACGCAGTATTTT

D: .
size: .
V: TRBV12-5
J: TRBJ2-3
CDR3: CASGFGGGDGTDTQYF
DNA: TGTGCTAGTGGTTTTGGTGGGGGCGATGGCACAGATACGCAGTATTTT

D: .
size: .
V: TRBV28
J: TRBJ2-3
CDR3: CASSRSDTQYF
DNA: TGTGCCAGCAGCAGGTCAGATACGCAGTATTTT

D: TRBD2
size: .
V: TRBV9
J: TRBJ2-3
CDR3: CASSASGGFLDTQYF
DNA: TGTGCCAGCAGCGCTAGCGGGGGCTTTCTAGATACGCAGTATTTT

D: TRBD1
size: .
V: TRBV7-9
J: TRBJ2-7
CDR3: CASSFSDRSYEQYF
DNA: TGTGCCAGCAGCTTCTCGGACAGGTCCTACGAGCAGTACTTC

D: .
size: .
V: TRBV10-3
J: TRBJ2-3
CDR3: CAISEEGRGDTQYF
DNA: TGTGCCATCAGTGAGGAGGGCCGGGGGGATACGCAGTATTTT

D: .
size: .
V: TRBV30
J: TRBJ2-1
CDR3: CAWSKTGFQEQFF
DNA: TGTGCCTGGAGTAAAACGGGTTTTCAGGAGCAGTTCTTC

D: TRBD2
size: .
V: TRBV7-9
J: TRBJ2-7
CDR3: CSSSKGTSGSYEQYF
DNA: TGTTCCAGCAGCAAAGGGACTAGCGGGAGCTACGAGCAGTACTTC

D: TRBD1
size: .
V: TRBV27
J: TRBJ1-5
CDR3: CASSAWDSGNQPQHF
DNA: TGTGCCAGCAGTGCCTGGGACAGCGGCAATCAGCCCCAGCATTTT

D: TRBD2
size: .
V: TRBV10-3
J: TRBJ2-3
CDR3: CASQRGGTDTQYF
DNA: TGTGCCAGTCAGCGGGGGGGCACAGATACGCAGTATTTT

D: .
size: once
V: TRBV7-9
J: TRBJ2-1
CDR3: CASSLGYGQRMEQFF
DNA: TGTGCCAGCAGCTTAGGTTACGGACAGCGGATGGAGCAGTTCTTC

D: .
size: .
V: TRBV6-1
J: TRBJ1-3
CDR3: CASSERGNTIYF
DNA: TGTGCCAGCAGTGAGCGGGGAAACACCATATATTTT

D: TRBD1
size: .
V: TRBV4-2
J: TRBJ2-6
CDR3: CASSQAIGTGHSSGANVLTF
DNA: TGTGCCAGCAGCCAAGCTATTGGGACAGGCCACTCCTCTGGGGCCAACGTCCTGACTTTC

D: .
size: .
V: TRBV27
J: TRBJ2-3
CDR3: CASSFGYGGFTDTQYF
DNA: TGTGCCAGCAGTTTTGGTTACGGGGGTTTCACAGATACGCAGTATTTT

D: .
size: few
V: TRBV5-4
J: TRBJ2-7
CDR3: CASSFSSYEQYF
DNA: TGTGCCAGCAGCTTCAGCTCCTACGAGCAGTACTTC

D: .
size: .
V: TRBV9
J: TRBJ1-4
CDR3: CASSPQGGPGEKLFF
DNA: TGTGCCAGCAGCCCCCAGGGCGGCCCAGGGGAAAAACTGTTTTTT

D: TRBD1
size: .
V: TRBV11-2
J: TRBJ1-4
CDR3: CASRSPGTGMGKLFF
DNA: TGTGCCAGCAGGTCCCCCGGGACAGGGATGGGAAAACTGTTTTTT

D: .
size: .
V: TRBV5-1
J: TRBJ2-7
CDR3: CASSLDGGMYEQYF
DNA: TGCGCCAGCAGCTTGGACGGAGGGATGTACGAGCAGTACTTC

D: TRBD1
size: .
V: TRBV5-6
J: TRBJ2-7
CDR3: CASRGGQLSSYEQYF
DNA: TGTGCCAGCAGAGGGGGACAGCTAAGCTCCTACGAGCAGTACTTC

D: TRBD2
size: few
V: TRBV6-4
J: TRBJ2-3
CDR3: CASSATTSGEGTQYF
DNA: TGTGCCAGCAGTGCCACGACTAGTGGGGAGGGTACGCAGTATTTT

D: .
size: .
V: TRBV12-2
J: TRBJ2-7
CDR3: CASRHTRQGTIPRQRGEQYF
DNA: TGTGCAAGTCGCCACACCCGGCAGGGGACTATACCCCGGCAGAGGGGAGAGCAGTACTTC

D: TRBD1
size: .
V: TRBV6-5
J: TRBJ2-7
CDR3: CASSRTGTGTYEQYF
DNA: TGTGCCAGCAGCCGAACCGGGACAGGGACCTACGAGCAGTACTTC

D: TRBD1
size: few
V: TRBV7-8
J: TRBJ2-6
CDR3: CASSARTGLGANVLTF
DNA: TGTGCCAGCAGCGCAAGGACAGGGTTAGGGGCCAACGTCCTGACTTTC

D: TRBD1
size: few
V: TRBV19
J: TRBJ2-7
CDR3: CASKGTGPTYEQYF
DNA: TGTGCCAGCAAGGGGACAGGGCCAACCTACGAGCAGTACTTC

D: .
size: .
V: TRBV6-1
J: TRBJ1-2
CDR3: CASSRDNNYGYTF
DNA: TGTGCCAGCAGCCGGGACAACAACTATGGCTACACCTTC

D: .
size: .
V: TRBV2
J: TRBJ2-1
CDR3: CASSELGALGDEQFF
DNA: TGTGCCAGCAGTGAGTTGGGGGCCCTGGGGGATGAGCAGTTCTTC

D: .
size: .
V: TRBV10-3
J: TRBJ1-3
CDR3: CAISEPGQVTGPSGNTIYF
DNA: TGTGCCATCAGTGAGCCCGGGCAGGTTACAGGGCCCTCTGGAAACACCATATATTTT

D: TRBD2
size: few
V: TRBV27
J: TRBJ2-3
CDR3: CATRLPAASGLVQYF
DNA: TGTGCTACGCGTCTGCCGGCGGCTAGCGGTCTGGTGCAGTATTTT

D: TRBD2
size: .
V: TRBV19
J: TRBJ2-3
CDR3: CASSTLFASGGADTQYF
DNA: TGTGCCAGTAGTACCCTCTTTGCTAGCGGGGGGGCAGATACGCAGTATTTT

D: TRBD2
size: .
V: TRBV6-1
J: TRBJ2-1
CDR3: CASSGVAGGSYNEQFF
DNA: TGTGCTAGCAGTGGGGTAGCGGGGGGATCCTACAATGAGCAGTTCTTC

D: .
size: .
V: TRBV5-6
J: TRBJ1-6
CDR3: CASSLESSYNSPLHF
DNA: TGTGCCAGCAGCTTGGAGAGCTCCTATAATTCACCCCTCCACTTT

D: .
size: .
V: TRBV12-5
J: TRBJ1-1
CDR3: CASSEQATEAFF
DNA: TGTGCTAGTTCGGAACAGGCCACTGAAGCTTTCTTT

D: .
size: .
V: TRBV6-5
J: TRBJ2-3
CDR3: CASRGGGTDTQYF
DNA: TGTGCCAGCAGGGGTGGAGGCACAGATACGCAGTATTTT

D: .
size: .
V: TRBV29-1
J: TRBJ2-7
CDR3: CSVEAPPEHQYF
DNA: TGCAGCGTTGAAGCCCCGCCGGAGCACCAGTACTTC

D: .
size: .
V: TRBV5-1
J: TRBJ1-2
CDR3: CASSPRGENYGYTF
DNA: TGCGCCAGCAGCCCACGGGGAGAAAACTATGGCTACACCTTC

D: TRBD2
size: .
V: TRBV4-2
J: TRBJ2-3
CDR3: CASSQGGFVLAGGDTQYF
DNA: TGTGCCAGCAGCCAAGGGGGGTTCGTGCTAGCGGGGGGGGATACGCAGTATTTT

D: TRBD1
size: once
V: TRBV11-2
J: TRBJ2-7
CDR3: CASQGQRLSYEQYF
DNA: TGTGCCAGCCAGGGACAGAGACTCTCCTACGAGCAGTACTTC

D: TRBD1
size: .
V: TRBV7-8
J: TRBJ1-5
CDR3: CASSSGGRNQPQHF
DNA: TGTGCCAGCAGCTCAGGGGGCCGCAATCAGCCCCAGCATTTT

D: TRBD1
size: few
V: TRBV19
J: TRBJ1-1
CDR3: CASSNHLGQGGWVAEAFF
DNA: TGTGCCAGTAGTAATCATCTCGGACAGGGTGGTTGGGTCGCTGAAGCTTTCTTT

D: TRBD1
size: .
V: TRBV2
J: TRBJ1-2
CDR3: CASSTTGGDSYTF
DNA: TGTGCCAGCTCTACGACAGGGGGCGATAGCTACACCTTC

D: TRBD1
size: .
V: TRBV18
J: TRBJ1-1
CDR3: CASSPGQGSVGEAFF
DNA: TGTGCCAGCTCACCAGGACAGGGGAGTGTTGGTGAAGCTTTCTTT

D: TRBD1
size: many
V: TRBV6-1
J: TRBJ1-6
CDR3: CASSDGTGPAYNSPLHF
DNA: TGTGCCAGCAGTGACGGGACAGGACCGGCCTATAATTCACCCCTCCACTTT

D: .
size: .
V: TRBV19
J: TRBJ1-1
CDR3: CASSMEGFGTEAFF
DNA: TGTGCCAGTAGTATGGAAGGATTCGGGACTGAAGCTTTCTTT

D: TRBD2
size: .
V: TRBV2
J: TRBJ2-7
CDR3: CVTTPSGGAYEQYF
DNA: TGTGTCACCACCCCTAGCGGGGGGGCCTACGAGCAGTACTTC